This entry concerns a single TCR beta chain. The data belong to a study of cytomegalovirus exposure and HLA in healthy donors. V shed 10 bases and J shed 6 bases, with 6 bases lying between them. Looked up from germline, CDR1 is LNHDA and CDR2 is SQIVND (reference sequence). The CDR3 extends over 10 amino acids. The PCR ran on 60 Vbeta and 13 Jbeta primers. TCRdb's copy holds only in-frame clones and misses some; the assay was immunoSEQ multiplex PCR. This sample's clone table lists 150,000 to 250,000 clones. This receptor was taken from a boy between 10 and 17 years old in good health and CMV-seronegative. Sample: PBMCs. This chain joins TRBV19 and TRBJ2-2; D uncertain. DNA for the CDR3: TGTGCCACTTACTCCGGGGAGCTGTTTTTT. Translating gives CATYSGELFF.